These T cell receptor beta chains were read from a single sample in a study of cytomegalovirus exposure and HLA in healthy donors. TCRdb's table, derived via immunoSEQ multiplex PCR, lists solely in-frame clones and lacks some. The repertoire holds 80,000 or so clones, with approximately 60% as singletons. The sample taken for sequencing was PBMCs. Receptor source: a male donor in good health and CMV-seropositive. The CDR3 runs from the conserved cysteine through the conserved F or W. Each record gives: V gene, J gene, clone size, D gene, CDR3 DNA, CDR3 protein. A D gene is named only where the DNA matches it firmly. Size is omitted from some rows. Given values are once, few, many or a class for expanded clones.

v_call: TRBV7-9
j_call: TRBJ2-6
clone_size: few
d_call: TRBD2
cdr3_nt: TGTGCCAGCAGCTTAGGTAGCGGGAGATCTGGGGCCAACGTCCTGACTTTC
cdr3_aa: CASSLGSGRSGANVLTF

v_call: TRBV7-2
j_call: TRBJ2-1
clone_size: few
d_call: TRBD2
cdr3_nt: TGTGCCAGCAGACCACCTAGCGGGGGGGCCGGCGGTGAGCAGTTCTTC
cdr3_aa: CASRPPSGGAGGEQFF

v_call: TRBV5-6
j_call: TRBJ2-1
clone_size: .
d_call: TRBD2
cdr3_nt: TGTGCCAGCAGCTTGGGAGCGGGAGGGCCCAGTGAGCAGTTCTTC
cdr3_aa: CASSLGAGGPSEQFF

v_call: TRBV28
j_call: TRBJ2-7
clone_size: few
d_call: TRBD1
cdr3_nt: TGTGCCAGCAGTTTATACCCGGACAGGGGTTCCTACGAGCAGTACTTC
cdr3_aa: CASSLYPDRGSYEQYF

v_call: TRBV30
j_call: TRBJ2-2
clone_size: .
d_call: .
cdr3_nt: TGTGCCTGGAACGGCAGGGGCACCGGGGAGCTGTTTTTT
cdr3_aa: CAWNGRGTGELFF

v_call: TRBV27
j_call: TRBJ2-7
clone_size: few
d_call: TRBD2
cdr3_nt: TGTGCCAGCAGTTTATCGTTCTACCACGGGGGGGACGAGCAGTACTTC
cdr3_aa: CASSLSFYHGGDEQYF

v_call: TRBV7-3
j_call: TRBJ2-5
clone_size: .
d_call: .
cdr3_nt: TGTGCCAGCAGCCCACAGGGAACGTACCAAGAGACCCAGTACTTC
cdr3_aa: CASSPQGTYQETQYF

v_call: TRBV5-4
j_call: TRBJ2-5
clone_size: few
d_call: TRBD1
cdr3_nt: TGTGCCAGCAGCCCTGGGACAGGGGGCGAAGAGACCCAGTACTTC
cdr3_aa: CASSPGTGGEETQYF

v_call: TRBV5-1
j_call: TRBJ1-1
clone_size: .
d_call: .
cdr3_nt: TGCGCCAGCAGCTTGGAAGGACAAGGAAGAACTGAAGCTTTCTTT
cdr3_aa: CASSLEGQGRTEAFF

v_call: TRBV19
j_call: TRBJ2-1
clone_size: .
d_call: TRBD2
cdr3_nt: TGTGCCAGTAGACCCTCGACTAGCGGCTTCTACAATGAGCAGTTCTTC
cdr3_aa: CASRPSTSGFYNEQFF

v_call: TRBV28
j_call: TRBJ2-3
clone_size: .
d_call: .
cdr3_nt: TGTGCCAGTAGCGGCGGGGGCTACACAGATACGCAGTATTTT
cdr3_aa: CASSGGGYTDTQYF

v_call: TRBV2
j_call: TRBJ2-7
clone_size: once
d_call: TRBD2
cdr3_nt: TGTGCCAGCAGTCCGCCATCTCGGGGGGCCTACGAGCAGTACTTC
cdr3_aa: CASSPPSRGAYEQYF

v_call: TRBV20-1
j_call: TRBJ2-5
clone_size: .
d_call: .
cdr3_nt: TGCAGTGCTATATTTCAAGAGACCCAGTACTTC
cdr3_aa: CSAIFQETQYF

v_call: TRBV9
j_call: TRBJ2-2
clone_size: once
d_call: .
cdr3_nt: TGTGCCAGCAGCGCCCTCGTCACCGGGGAGCTGTTTTTT
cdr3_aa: CASSALVTGELFF

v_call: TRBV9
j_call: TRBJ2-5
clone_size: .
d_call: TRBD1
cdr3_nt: TGTGCCAGCAGCCCGACAGGGGGTACGGAGACCCAGTACTTC
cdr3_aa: CASSPTGGTETQYF

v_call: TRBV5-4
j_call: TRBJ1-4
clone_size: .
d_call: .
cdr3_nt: TGTGCCAGCAGCTTGGGGGCAGGATCAAATGAAAAACTGTTTTTT
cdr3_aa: CASSLGAGSNEKLFF

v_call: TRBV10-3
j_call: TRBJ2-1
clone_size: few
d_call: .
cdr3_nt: TGTGCCATCAGTGATAGAGGGGGGGCCAATGAGCAGTTCTTC
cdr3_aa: CAISDRGGANEQFF

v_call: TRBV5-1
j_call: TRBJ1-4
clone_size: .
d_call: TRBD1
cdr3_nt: TGCGCCAGCAGCTTGGGGACAGGAGATGAAAAACTGTTTTTT
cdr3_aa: CASSLGTGDEKLFF

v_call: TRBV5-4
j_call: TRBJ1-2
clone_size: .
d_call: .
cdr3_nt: TGTGCCAGCAACCAGCGGGGGGGGCGGTGGGGCTACACCTTC
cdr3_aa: CASNQRGGRWGYTF

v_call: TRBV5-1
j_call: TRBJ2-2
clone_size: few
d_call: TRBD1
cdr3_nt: TGCGCCAGCAGCTTAACAGGGGGAAACGGGGAGCTGTTTTTT
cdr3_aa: CASSLTGGNGELFF

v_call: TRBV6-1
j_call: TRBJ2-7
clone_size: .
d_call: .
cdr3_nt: TGTGCCAGCAGTCTAACGGGGGCCTACGAGCAGTACTTC
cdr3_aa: CASSLTGAYEQYF

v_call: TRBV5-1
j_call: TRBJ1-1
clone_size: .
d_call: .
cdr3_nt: TGCGCCAGCAGCTTGGGCAGGGGCACAAACACTGAAGCTTTCTTT
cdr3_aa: CASSLGRGTNTEAFF